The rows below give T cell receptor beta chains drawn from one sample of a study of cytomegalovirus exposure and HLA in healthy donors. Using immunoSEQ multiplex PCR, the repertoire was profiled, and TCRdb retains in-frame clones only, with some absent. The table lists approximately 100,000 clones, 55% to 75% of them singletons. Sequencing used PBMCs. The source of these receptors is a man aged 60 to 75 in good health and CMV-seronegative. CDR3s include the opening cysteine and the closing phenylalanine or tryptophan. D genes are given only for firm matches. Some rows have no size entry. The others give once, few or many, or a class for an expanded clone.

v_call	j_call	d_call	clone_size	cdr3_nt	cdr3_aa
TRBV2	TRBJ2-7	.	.	TGTGCCAGCGCCGGGGGATTGGAGCGGCAGTACTTC	CASAGGLERQYF
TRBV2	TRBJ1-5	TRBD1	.	TGTGCCAGCAGGCGCCGGGACAGCCTTAATCAGCCCCAGCATTTT	CASRRRDSLNQPQHF
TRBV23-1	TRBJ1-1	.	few	TGCGCCAGCAGTCCACACTCCGACCGGGACACTGTCGGCATGAACACTGAAGCTTTCTTT	CASSPHSDRDTVGMNTEAFF
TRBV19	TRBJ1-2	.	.	TGTGCCAGTTACGGCAGGGACATTCGAGGAAGCTATGGCTACACCTTC	CASYGRDIRGSYGYTF
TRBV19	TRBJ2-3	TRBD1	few	TGTGCCAGTAGTAATGGGGGGACAGGGGGTACGCAGTATTTT	CASSNGGTGGTQYF
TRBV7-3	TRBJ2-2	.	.	TGTGCCAGCAGGAGAACGACAGGGAACACCGGGGAGCTGTTTTTT	CASRRTTGNTGELFF
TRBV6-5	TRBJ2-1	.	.	TGTGCCAGCAGTACATTAGCCCATGAGCAGTTCTTC	CASSTLAHEQFF
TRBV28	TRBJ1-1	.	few	TGTGCCAGCGGAGTGAACACTGAAGCTTTCTTT	CASGVNTEAFF
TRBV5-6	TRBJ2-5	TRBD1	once	TGTGCCAGCAGCTCGTCAGGGGGAGAGACCCAGTACTTC	CASSSSGGETQYF
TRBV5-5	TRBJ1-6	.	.	TGTGCCAGCAGCTCGAGGGACACGGAAAATTCACCCCTCCACTTT	CASSSRDTENSPLHF
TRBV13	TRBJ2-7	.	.	TGTGCCAGCAGCTTAGGCCCAGGTACAAGCTCCTACGAGCAGTACTTC	CASSLGPGTSSYEQYF
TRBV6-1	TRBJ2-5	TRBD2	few	TGTGCCAGCAGTGTACTAGCGGGTGGATTGGTGAAGACCCAGTACTTC	CASSVLAGGLVKTQYF
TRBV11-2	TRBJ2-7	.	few	TGTGCCAGCAGCTCCGGGACACCCCTCGCCTACGAGCAGTACTTC	CASSSGTPLAYEQYF
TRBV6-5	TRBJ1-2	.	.	TGTGCCAGCAGTTACCGAACAGGGAGGGGTGGCTACACCTTC	CASSYRTGRGGYTF
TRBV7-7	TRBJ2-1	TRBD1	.	TGTGCCAGCAGCTTGGGGCAGGGGGCGGGTGAGCAGTTCTTC	CASSLGQGAGEQFF
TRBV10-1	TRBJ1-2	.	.	TGCGCCAGCAGTGATCAACCTTTGACTGATAACTATGGCTACACCTTC	CASSDQPLTDNYGYTF
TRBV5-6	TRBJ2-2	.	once	TGTGCCAGCAGCTTTTCGGGGAACACCGGGGAGCTGTTTTTT	CASSFSGNTGELFF
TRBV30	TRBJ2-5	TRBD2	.	TGTGCCTGGAGAACTAGCGGGACCAAAGAGACCCAGTACTTC	CAWRTSGTKETQYF
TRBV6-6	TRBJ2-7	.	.	TGTGCCAGCAGTTACTCCGGGGATTACGAGCAGTACTTC	CASSYSGDYEQYF
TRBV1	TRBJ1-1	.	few	TGCACCAGCAGACCGGGACAGGGGGCGATTTGGCCTGTAAACACTGAAGCTTTCTTT	CTSRPGQGAIWPVNTEAFF
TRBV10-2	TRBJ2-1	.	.	TGCGCCAGCATAGGCACTTGGGGCTCCACGCCCCCCAATGAGCAGTTCTTC	CASIGTWGSTPPNEQFF
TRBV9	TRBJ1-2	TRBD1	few	TGTGCCAGCAGCGCGGGACAGGGGGTTTTCCGCTATGGCTACACCTTC	CASSAGQGVFRYGYTF